The 11 T cell receptor beta chains reported below all come from one sample, sequenced in a study of Tregs in tolerant kidney transplant recipients. Clones were read by immunoSEQ multiplex PCR, and TCRdb kept only the in-frame ones, dropping some. The sample is made up of some 31,000 clones, and the top ten hold 6.5% to 8% of it. Sequencing used CD8+ T cells from blood, obtained before the transplant. The receptors come from a human donor who received a combined kidney and bone marrow transplant.

Comments on this clone: The read comes to an end 3 residues before the CDR3 does, leaving the germline J gene to fill in the end. The V gene is TRBV10-3, the J gene TRBJ2-6; D unresolved. The germline V and J ends were trimmed by 2 bases and 2 bases, with 10 bases remaining between them. The germline CDR1 and CDR2 sequences are ENHRY and SYGVKD. CDR3 size: 16 residues. The part of the CDR3 DNA that was read is TGTGCCATCAGTGAGGCGGCAGTCCCTGGGGCCAACGTC. This gives the protein CAISEAAVPGANV. The whole CDR3 protein is CAISEAAVPGANVLTF.

Remarks on this clone: Read sequence stops 3 residues before the CDR3 end, and the germline J gene provides the missing end. This chain connects TRBV7-2 to TRBJ2-3; 7 bases are shared with TRBD2. The V and J ends lost 0 bases and 4 bases, in that order; junction bases with no gene match: 13. Germline CDR1 SGHTA, CDR2 FQGNSA. The CDR3 runs to 18 residues. The CDR3 sequence: CASSLATPGGSRADTQYF. CDR3 bases read: TGTGCCAGCAGCTTAGCCACCCCCGGCGGGAGTAGGGCAGATACG.

Of note for this clone: The read stops 3 residues short of the end of the CDR3; the missing end is completed from the germline J gene. V usage is TRBV20-1 and J usage is TRBJ2-3; 12 bases are a match to TRBD2. Germline V lookup: CDR1 DFQATT, CDR2 SNEGSKA (reference sequence). This CDR3 comprises 16 residues. Trimming cost V 3 bases and J 6 bases; bases outside gene matches: 10. CDR3 bases read: TGCAGTGCTAGTTCCGAGACTAGCGGGAGTGTGGATACG. Protein: CSASSETSGSVDT. The full CDR3 reads CSASSETSGSVDTQYF.

As to this clone: The read comes to an end 3 residues before the CDR3 does, leaving the germline J gene to fill in the end. This chain uses TRBV6-2 or TRBV6-3 with TRBJ2-5, with D maybe TRBD2 (6 bases). Germline CDR1 is MNHEY and CDR2 is SVGEGT. Trimming took off 6 bases at V and 3 bases at J, with 11 bases between the two ends. CDR3 length: 13 amino acids. The CDR3 spells CASSPGGKETQYF. CDR3 DNA, as far as it was read: TGTGCCAGCAGCCCCGGGGGAAAAGAGACC.

In the case of this clone: Coverage ceases 3 residues before the CDR3 finishes, and the germline J gene fills in the end. The chain uses TRBV7-8 and TRBJ2-7; TRBD2 aligns across 11 bases. With V trimmed by 3 bases and J by 2 bases, 6 bases remained unmatched. Germline CDR1 SGHVS, CDR2 FQNEAQ. There are 16 residues in the CDR3. The CDR3 reads CASSLVGLADPYEQYF. CDR3 bases read: TGTGCCAGCAGCTTGGTGGGACTAGCGGATCCCTACGAG.

The part of the CDR3 DNA that was read is TGTGCCAGCAGCTTCAGACAGGGTGGGCAAGAGACC. Protein sequence: CASSFRQGGQET. The entire CDR3 is CASSFRQGGQETQYF. The rearrangement uses TRBV13 and TRBJ2-5; TRBD1 matches 7 bases. The sequence runs out 3 residues before the end of the CDR3; the remainder is reconstructed from the germline J gene. The CDR3 totals 15 residues. Trimming removed 3 bases from V and 2 bases from J; junction bases left unmatched: 6. Germline CDR1 and CDR2: PRHDT and FYEKMQ (reference sequence).

This CDR3 reads CASSLAAGGSYEQYF. The CDR3 bases that were read are TGTGCCAGCAGCTTAGCTGCGGGGGGTTCCTACGAG. The chain uses TRBV7-6 and TRBJ2-7, with 8 bases lining up with TRBD2. From the germline J gene comes the end of the CDR3, since the read stops 3 residues before it. Germline lookup yields CDR1 SGHVS and CDR2 FNYEAQ. CDR3 length: 15 amino acids. Trimming removed 0 bases from V and 1 base from J; junction bases left unmatched: 2.

Worth noting for this clone: The read falls 3 residues short of the CDR3 end, and the missing part is taken from the germline J gene. The J gene is TRBJ2-2, the V gene TRBV13; 8 nucleotides align to TRBD1. This CDR3 comprises 15 residues. In germline, CDR1 is PRHDT, CDR2 FYEKMQ (reference sequence). The junction had 3 bases not matched to a gene; V was cut back by 0 bases and J by 6 bases. Incomplete CDR3 DNA: TGTGCCAGCAGCTTAGGGGAGGACAGGGCCGGGGAG. It codes for CASSLGEDRAGE. The full CDR3 reads CASSLGEDRAGELFF.

About this clone: The DNA ends 3 residues before the CDR3 does, and the rest of the CDR3 is filled in from the germline J gene. The J gene is TRBJ1-5, the V gene TRBV23-1; 8 nucleotides align to TRBD1. TRBV23-1 is designated an ORF whose function remains uncertain. CDR3 length: 14 residues. V lost 6 bases to trimming and J lost 3 bases; unmatched junction nucleotides: 4. The CDR3 sequence: CASRDRALNQPQHF. The sequenced part of the CDR3 DNA is TGCGCCAGCAGGGACAGGGCCCTCAATCAGCCC.

Details on this clone: The missing CDR3 end, 3 residues past where the read stops, is filled in from the germline J gene. V gene TRBV20-1 combines with J gene TRBJ1-5; TRBD1 agrees at 7 bases. Germline CDR1 DFQATT, CDR2 SNEGSKA (reference sequence). The CDR3 covers 16 residues. V lost 3 bases and J lost 5; bases outside the gene matches: 13. The CDR3 sequence is CSASGTAGQNYQPQHF. Partial CDR3 DNA: TGCAGTGCTAGTGGAACCGCGGGACAGAACTATCAGCCC.

About this clone itself: The sequenced fragment ends 3 residues before the CDR3 boundary, so the rest is inferred from the germline J gene. The chain couples TRBV6-1 to TRBJ2-5; D possibly corresponds to TRBD1 (5 bases). This CDR3 is 13 amino acids long. Trimming left V 4 bases short and J 2 bases short, with 8 bases between. Germline CDR1 and CDR2: MNHNS and SASEGT. The CDR3 DNA, read in part, is TGTGCCAGCAGTGTTAACAGGCAAGAGACC. Protein sequence: CASSVNRQET. The entire CDR3 sequence reads CASSVNRQETQYF.